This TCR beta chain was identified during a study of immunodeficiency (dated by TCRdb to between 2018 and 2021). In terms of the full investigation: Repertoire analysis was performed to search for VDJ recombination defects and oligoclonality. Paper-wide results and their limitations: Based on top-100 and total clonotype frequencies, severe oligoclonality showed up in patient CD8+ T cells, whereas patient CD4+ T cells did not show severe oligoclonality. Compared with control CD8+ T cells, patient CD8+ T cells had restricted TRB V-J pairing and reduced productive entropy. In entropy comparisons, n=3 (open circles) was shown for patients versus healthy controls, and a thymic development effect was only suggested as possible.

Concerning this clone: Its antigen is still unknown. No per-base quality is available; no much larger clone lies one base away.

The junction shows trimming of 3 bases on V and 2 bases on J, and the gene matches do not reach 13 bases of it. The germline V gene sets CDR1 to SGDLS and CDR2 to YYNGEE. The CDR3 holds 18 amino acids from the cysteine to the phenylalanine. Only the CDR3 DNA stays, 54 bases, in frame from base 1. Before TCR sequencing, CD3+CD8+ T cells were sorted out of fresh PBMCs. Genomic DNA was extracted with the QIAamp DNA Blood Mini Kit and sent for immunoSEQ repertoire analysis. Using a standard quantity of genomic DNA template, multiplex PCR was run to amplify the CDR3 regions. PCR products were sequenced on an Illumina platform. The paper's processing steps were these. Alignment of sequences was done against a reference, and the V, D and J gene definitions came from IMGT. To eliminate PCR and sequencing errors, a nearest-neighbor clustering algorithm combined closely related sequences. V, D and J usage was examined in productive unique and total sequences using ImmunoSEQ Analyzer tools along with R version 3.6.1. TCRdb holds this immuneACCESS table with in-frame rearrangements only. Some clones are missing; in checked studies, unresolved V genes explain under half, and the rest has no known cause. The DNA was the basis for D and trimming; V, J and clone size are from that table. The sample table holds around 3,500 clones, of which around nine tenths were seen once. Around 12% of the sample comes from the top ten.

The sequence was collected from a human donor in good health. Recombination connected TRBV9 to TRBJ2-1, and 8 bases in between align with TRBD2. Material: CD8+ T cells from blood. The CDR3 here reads CASSGGFLSGRPYNEQFF. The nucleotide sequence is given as TGTGCCAGCAGCGGTGGTTTTCTAAGCGGGAGACCCTACAATGAGCAGTTCTTC.